This T cell receptor beta chain was captured in a study of OX40 agonist ivuxolimab in advanced cancers. About the study: The drug used for patients, ivuxolimab, was an agonistic anti-OX40 (CD134) antibody. Dosing consisted of intravenous ivuxolimab at 0.01 to 10 mg/kg every 2 weeks. Study outcomes and limitations: Researchers did not determine the expanded peripheral T cells' antigen specificity. CD4+ and CD8+ blood T cells expanded clonally by week 6 at 0.1 to 3.0 mg/kg.

About this clone itself: Its antigen is unknown.

V dropped 4 bases and J dropped 2 bases, with 9 bases sitting between them. Per the germline V gene, CDR1 is SGHDT and CDR2 is YYEEEE. The CDR3 has 13 amino acids. TCRdb's copy holds only in-frame clones and misses some; the assay was immunoSEQ multiplex PCR. The sample carries over 25,000 clones, 75% to 85% recorded once. The sample in question was CD4+ or CD8+ T cells sorted from blood, obtained in a trial of the OX40 agonist ivuxolimab. This chain links TRBV5-6 with TRBJ2-5; a possible D gene is TRBD1 (5 bases). The origin of this receptor is an adult with an advanced solid tumor such as melanoma, head and neck, liver or kidney cancer. The CDR3 sequence: CASSLGQQETQYF. In DNA, the CDR3 is TGTGCCAGCAGCCTCGGACAACAAGAGACCCAGTACTTC.